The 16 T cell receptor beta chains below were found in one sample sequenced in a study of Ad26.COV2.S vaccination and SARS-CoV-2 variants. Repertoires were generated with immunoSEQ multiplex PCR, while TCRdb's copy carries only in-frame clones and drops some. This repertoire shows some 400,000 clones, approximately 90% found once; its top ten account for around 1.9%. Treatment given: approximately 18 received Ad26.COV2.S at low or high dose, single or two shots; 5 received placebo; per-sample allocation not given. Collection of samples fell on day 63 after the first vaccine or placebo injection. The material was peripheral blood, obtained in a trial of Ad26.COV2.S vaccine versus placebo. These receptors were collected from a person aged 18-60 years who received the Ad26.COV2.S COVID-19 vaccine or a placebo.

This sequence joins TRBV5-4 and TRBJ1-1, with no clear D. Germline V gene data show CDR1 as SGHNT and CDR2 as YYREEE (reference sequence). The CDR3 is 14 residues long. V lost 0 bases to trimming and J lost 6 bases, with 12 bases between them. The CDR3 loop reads CASSLARNLAEAFF. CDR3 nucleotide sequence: TGTGCCAGCAGCTTGGCTCGAAACTTGGCTGAAGCTTTCTTT.

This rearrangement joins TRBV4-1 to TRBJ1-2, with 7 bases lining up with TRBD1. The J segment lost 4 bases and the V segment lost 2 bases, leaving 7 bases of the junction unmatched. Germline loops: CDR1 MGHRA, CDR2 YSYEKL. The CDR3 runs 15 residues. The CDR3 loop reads CASSQQGVKSYGYTF. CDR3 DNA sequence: TGCGCCAGCAGCCAACAGGGGGTAAAGAGCTATGGCTACACCTTC.

CDR3 bases: TGCGCCAGCAGCCAGCCTACAGGGGGCGCGTCTCGTGGCTACACCTTC. The encoded protein is CASSQPTGGASRGYTF. The chain joins TRBV4-1 to TRBJ1-2; 9 nucleotides match TRBD1. Germline V gene data show CDR1 as MGHRA and CDR2 as YSYEKL. With 3 bases clipped from V and 7 bases from J, the junction kept 12 bases outside the gene matches. The CDR3 contains 16 residues.

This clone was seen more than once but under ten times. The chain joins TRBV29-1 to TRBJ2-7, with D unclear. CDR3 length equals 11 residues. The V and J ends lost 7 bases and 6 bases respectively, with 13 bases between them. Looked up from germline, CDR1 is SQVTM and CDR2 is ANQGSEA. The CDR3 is CSARNPPEQYF. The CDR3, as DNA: TGCAGCGCGAGGAACCCCCCCGAGCAGTACTTC.

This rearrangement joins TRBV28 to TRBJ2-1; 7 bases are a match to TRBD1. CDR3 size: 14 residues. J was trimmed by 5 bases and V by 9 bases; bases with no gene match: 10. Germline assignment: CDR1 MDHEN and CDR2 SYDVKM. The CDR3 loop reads CASKGASTHNEQFF. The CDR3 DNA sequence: TGTGCCAGTAAGGGGGCATCTACACACAATGAGCAGTTCTTC.

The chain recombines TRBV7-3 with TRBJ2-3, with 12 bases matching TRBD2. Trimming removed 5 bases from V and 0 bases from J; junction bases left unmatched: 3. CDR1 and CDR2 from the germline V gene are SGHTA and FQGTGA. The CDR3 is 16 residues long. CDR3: CASSRGTSGSTDTQYF. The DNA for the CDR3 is TGTGCCAGCAGCCGCGGGACTAGCGGGAGCACAGATACGCAGTATTTT.

CDR3 bases: TGCGCCAGCAGCTTGGAGGGGGCTGCGAACTATGGCTACACCTTC. It is translated as CASSLEGAANYGYTF. This sequence joins TRBV5-1 and TRBJ1-2; 7 bases agree with TRBD1. The V gene end was trimmed by 0 bases and the J gene end by 2 bases; junction bases not matched to a gene: 4. Germline CDR1 and CDR2: SGHRS and YFSETQ. The CDR3 is 15 amino acids.

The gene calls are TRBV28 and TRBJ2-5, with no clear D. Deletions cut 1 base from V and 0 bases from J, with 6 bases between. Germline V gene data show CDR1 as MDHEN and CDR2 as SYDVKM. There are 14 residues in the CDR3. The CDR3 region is CASSLYGYQETQYF. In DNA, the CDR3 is TGTGCCAGCAGTTTATATGGTTACCAAGAGACCCAGTACTTC. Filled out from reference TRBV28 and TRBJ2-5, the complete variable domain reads DVKVTQSSRYLVKRTGEKVFLECVQDMDHENMFWYRQDPGLGLRLIYFSYDVKMKEKGDIPEGYSVSREKKERFSLILESASTNQTSMYLCASSLYGYQETQYFGPGTRLLVL.

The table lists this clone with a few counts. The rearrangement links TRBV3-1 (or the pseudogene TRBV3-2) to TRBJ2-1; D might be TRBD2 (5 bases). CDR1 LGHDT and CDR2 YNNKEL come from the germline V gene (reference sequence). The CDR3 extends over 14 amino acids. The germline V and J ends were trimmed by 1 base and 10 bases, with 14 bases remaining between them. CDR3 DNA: TGTGCCAGCAGCCAAGTTGGCGGAGGCAGAGAGCAGTTCTTC. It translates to CASSQVGGGREQFF.

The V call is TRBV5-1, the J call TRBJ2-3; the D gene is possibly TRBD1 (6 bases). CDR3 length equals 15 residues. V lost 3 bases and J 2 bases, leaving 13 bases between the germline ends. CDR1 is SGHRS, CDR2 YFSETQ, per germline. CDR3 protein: CASSSAGAPTDTQYF. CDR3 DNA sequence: TGCGCCAGCAGCTCAGCAGGGGCCCCCACAGATACGCAGTATTTT.

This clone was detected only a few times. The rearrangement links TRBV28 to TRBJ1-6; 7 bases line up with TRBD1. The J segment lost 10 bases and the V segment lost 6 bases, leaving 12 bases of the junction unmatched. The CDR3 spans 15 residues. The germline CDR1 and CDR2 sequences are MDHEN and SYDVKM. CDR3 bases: TGTGCCAGCAGCCGCTCCCCGACAGGGCGATCACCCCTCCACTTT. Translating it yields CASSRSPTGRSPLHF.

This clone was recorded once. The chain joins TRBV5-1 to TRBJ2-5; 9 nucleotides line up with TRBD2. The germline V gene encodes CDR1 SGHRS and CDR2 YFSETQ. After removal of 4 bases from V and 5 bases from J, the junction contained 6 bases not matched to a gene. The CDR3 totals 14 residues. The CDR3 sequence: CASSPGLAQETQYF. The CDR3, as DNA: TGCGCCAGCAGCCCCGGACTAGCGCAGGAGACCCAGTACTTC. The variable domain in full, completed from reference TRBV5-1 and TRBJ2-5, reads KAGVTQTPRYLIKTRGQQVTLSCSPISGHRSVSWYQQTPGQGLQFLFEYFSETQRNKGNFPGRFSGRQFSNSRSEMNVSTLELGDSALYLCASSPGLAQETQYFGPGTRLLVL.

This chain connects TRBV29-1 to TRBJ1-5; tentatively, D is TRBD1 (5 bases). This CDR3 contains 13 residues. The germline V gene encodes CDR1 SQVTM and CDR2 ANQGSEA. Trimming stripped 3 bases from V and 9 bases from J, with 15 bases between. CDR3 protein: CSVEIQSGGPQHF. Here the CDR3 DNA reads TGCAGCGTTGAGATACAGTCCGGGGGGCCCCAGCATTTT.

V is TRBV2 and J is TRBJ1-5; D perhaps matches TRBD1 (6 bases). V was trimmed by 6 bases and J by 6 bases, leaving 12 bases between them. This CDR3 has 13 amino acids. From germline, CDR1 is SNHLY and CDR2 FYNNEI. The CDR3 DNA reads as TGTGCCAGCAGGAAGGGGGGAGGTCAGCCCCAGCATTTT. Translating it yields CASRKGGGQPQHF. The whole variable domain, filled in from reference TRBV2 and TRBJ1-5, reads EPEVTQTPSHQVTQMGQEVILRCVPISNHLYFYWYRQILGQKVEFLVSFYNNEISEKSEIFDDQFSVERPDGSNFTLKIRSTKLEDSAMYFCASRKGGGQPQHFGDGTRLSIL.

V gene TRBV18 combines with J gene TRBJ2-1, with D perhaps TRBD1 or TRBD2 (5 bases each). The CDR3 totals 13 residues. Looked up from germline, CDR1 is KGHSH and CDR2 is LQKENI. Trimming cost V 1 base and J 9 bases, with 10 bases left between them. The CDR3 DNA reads TGTGCCAGCTCACCACGAGAGGGACCTGAGCAGTTCTTC. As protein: CASSPREGPEQFF.

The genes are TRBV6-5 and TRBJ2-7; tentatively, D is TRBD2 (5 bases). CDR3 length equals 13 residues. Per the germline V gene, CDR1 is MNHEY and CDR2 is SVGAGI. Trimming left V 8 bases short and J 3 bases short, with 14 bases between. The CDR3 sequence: CASGRTDYYEQYF. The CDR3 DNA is TGTGCCAGCGGAAGGACTGACTACTACGAGCAGTACTTC.